What follows are 15 T cell receptor beta chains derived from one specimen sequenced in a study of CD8+ T cells in alopecia areata. Treatment reported: oral pan-JAK inhibitor, 5-10 mg twice daily. It was cDNA, reverse transcribed from extracted RNA, that served as the sequencing template. The table came from immunoSEQ multiplex PCR; TCRdb's copy has only in-frame clones and leaves some out. The table includes approximately 210,000 clones, 60% detected once. The sequences come from CD4+ T cells sorted from blood, collected at week 24, from a patient treated with tofacitinib. Source of these receptors: a human donor with alopecia areata.

The CDR3 DNA reads TGTGCCTGGAATAGCGGGGGCTTCAATGAGCAGTTCTTC. This encodes CAWNSGGFNEQFF. The rearrangement links TRBV30 to TRBJ2-1; 9 nucleotides agree with TRBD2. The CDR3 sequence is 13 residues long. Germline V lookup: CDR1 GTSNPN, CDR2 SVGIG (reference sequence). V shed 4 bases, J shed 6 bases, and the junction held 4 bases outside the gene matches.

This clone was counted a few times. The chain carries TRBV19 and TRBJ1-5; 7 nucleotides match TRBD1. This CDR3 region has 17 residues. Trimming removed 3 bases from V and 2 bases from J; junction bases left unmatched: 10. Germline CDR1 is LNHDA and CDR2 is SQIVND (reference sequence). The CDR3 region has the DNA TGTGCCAGTAGTATGGTAAACAGGGGAGGGGGCAATCAGCCCCAGCATTTT. Translating it yields CASSMVNRGGGNQPQHF.

This clone was seen more than once but under ten times. The rearrangement uses TRBV19 and TRBJ1-5; 7 bases line up with TRBD1. The CDR3 spans 13 residues. The germline CDR1 and CDR2 sequences are LNHDA and SQIVND (reference sequence). Germline trimming cut 9 bases from V and 6 bases from J; bases unmatched to any gene: 8. Here the CDR3 reads CASRGGITQPQHF. CDR3 in DNA: TGTGCCAGCAGGGGGGGGATTACTCAGCCCCAGCATTTT.

This clone was seen more than once but under ten times. This chain links TRBV29-1 with TRBJ1-1, with D possibly matching TRBD1 (5 bases). V lost 4 bases and J lost 3, with 9 bases in between. The germline V gene encodes CDR1 SQVTM and CDR2 ANQGSEA. The CDR3 has 12 amino acids. CDR3 coding DNA: TGCAGCGTTGTTACGGGGGACACTGAAGCTTTCTTT. It translates to CSVVTGDTEAFF.

The rearrangement joins TRBV23-1 to TRBJ1-1, with D unclear. TRBV23-1 qualifies as an ORF whose function is uncertain. Between the trimmed V and J ends, which lost 0 bases and 3 bases, there was a span of 5 bases. This CDR3 contains 13 residues. The CDR3 sequence: CASSQSTDTEAFF. CDR3 coding DNA: TGCGCCAGCAGTCAATCGACGGACACTGAAGCTTTCTTT.

There are a few counts of this clone. The V call is TRBV19, the J call TRBJ2-6; TRBD1 matches at 9 bases. J gave up 0 bases and V 5 bases, and 5 bases lay outside the gene matches. The CDR3 consists of 17 residues. CDR1 and CDR2 from the germline V gene are LNHDA and SQIVND (reference sequence). The DNA for the CDR3 is TGTGCCAGTAGTGGTGGGACAGGGATCTCTGGGGCCAACGTCCTGACTTTC. Translated: CASSGGTGISGANVLTF.

This clone was counted at least ten times. The J gene is TRBJ2-5, the V gene TRBV29-1; 8 nucleotides match TRBD2. The germline V gene has CDR1 SQVTM and CDR2 ANQGSEA. V was clipped by 4 bases and J by 3 bases; unmatched bases: 10. CDR3 length: 15 residues. Written as DNA, the CDR3 is TGCAGCGTTGTGGTACATAGCGGGGTTAAAGAGACCCAGTACTTC. It specifies CSVVVHSGVKETQYF.

The chain carries TRBV20-1 and TRBJ2-5, with D uncertain. Germline values: CDR1 DFQATT, CDR2 SNEGSKA (reference sequence). V was clipped by 2 bases and J by 5 bases, with 3 bases between them. CDR3 length: 10 amino acids. This CDR3 reads CSARSETQYF. As DNA, the CDR3 is TGCAGTGCTAGATCGGAGACCCAGTACTTC.

The chain recombines TRBV15 with TRBJ1-4, with unresolved D. Germline-derived CDR1 and CDR2 are LNHNV and YYDKDF (reference sequence). V shed 5 bases and J shed 9 bases, with 13 bases lying between them. CDR3 length: 13 amino acids. DNA for the CDR3: TGTGCCACCAGCGTCCGACAAGGACAAAAACTGTTTTTT. This gives the protein CATSVRQGQKLFF.

The chain combines TRBV19 with TRBJ1-5; 12 nucleotides match TRBD1. J lost 6 bases, V lost 5 bases, and 8 bases had no gene match. CDR3 length: 16 residues. Per the germline V gene, CDR1 is LNHDA and CDR2 is SQIVND (reference sequence). DNA for the CDR3: TGTGCCAGTAGTCACGGCGGGACAGGGGGCGGTCAGCCCCAGCATTTT. Residues: CASSHGGTGGGQPQHF.

This chain connects TRBV25-1 to TRBJ1-5; tentative D call: TRBD1 (5 bases). Germline values: CDR1 MGHDK, CDR2 SYGVNS. Trimming removed 6 bases at V and 2 bases at J, with 14 bases between. The CDR3 is 15 residues long. CDR3 region: CASRASRGGNQPQHF. The CDR3 nucleotides read TGTGCCAGCAGGGCGAGTAGAGGGGGCAATCAGCCCCAGCATTTT.

The chain employs TRBV29-1 and TRBJ2-5; 10 bases are a match to TRBD1. With V trimmed by 8 bases and J by 0 bases, 3 bases remained unmatched. The germline V gene has CDR1 SQVTM and CDR2 ANQGSEA. This CDR3 is built from 13 residues. The DNA for the CDR3 is TGCAGCACGGACAGGGGGAACCAAGAGACCCAGTACTTC. It translates to CSTDRGNQETQYF. The variable domain in full, completed from reference TRBV29-1 and TRBJ2-5, reads SAVISQKPSRDICQRGTSLTIQCQVDSQVTMMFWYRQQPGQSLTLIATANQGSEATYESGFVIDKFPISRPNLTFSTLTVSNMSPEDSSIYLCSTDRGNQETQYFGPGTRLLVL.

This chain connects TRBV9 to TRBJ1-6; TRBD1 aligns across 7 bases. CDR1 is SGDLS and CDR2 is YYNGEE in the germline V gene. The CDR3 has 14 residues. V shed 0 bases, J shed 9 bases, and the junction held 3 bases outside the gene matches. CDR3 loop: CASSVEGGGSPLHF. CDR3 sequence (DNA): TGTGCCAGCAGCGTAGAAGGGGGCGGTTCACCCCTCCACTTT.

J is TRBJ1-1 and V is TRBV29-1; D not resolved. This CDR3 is built from 14 residues. CDR1 SQVTM and CDR2 ANQGSEA come from the germline V gene. V was shortened by 4 bases and J by 0 bases, with 12 bases between the two germline ends. CDR3 nucleotides: TGCAGCGTTGCCTTGCGTCTACTGAACACTGAAGCTTTCTTT. Encoded protein: CSVALRLLNTEAFF.

This clone has only a few counts. Other nucleotide sequences from this sample produce the same CDR3. The rearrangement uses TRBV5-1 and TRBJ2-1, with 9 bases matching TRBD2. Unmatched junction bases numbered 5, after V lost 3 bases and J lost 4 bases. Looked up from germline, CDR1 is SGHRS and CDR2 is YFSETQ. The CDR3 has 15 amino acids. The CDR3 here is CASSSSGGTYNEQFF. The CDR3 region has the DNA TGCGCCAGCAGCTCCAGCGGGGGGACTTACAATGAGCAGTTCTTC. Complete variable domain (other parts from reference TRBV5-1 and TRBJ2-1): KAGVTQTPRYLIKTRGQQVTLSCSPISGHRSVSWYQQTPGQGLQFLFEYFSETQRNKGNFPGRFSGRQFSNSRSEMNVSTLELGDSALYLCASSSSGGTYNEQFFGPGTRLTVL.